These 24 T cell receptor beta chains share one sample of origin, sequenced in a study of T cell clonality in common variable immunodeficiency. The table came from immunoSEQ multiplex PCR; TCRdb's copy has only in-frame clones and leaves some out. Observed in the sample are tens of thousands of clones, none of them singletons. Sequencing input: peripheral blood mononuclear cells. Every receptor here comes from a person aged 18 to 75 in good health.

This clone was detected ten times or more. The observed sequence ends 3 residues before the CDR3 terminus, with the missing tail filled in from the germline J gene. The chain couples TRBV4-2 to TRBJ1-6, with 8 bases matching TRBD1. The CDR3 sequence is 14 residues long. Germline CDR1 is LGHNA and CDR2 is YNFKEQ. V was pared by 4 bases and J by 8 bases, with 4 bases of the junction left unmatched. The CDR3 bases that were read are TGTGCCAGCAGCCCGGACAGGGTTGATTCACCC. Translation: CASSPDRVDSP. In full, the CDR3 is CASSPDRVDSPLHF.

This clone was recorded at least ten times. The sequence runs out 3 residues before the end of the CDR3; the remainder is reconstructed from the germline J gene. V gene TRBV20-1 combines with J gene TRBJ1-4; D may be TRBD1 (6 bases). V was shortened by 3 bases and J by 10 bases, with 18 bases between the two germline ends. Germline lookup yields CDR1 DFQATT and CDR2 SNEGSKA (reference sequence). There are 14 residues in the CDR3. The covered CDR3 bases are TGCAGTGCTAGCCCAGGGGCTGGGGAGGGAAAA. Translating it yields CSASPGAGEGK. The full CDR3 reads CSASPGAGEGKLFF.

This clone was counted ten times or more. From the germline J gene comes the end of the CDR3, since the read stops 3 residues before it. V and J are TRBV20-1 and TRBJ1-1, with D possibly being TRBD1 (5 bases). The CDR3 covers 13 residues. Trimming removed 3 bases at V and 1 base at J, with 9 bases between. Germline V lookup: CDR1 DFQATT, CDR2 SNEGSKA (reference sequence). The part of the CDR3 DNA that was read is TGCAGTGCTAGGGTACAGGCGAACACTGAA. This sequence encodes CSARVQANTE. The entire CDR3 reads CSARVQANTEAFF.

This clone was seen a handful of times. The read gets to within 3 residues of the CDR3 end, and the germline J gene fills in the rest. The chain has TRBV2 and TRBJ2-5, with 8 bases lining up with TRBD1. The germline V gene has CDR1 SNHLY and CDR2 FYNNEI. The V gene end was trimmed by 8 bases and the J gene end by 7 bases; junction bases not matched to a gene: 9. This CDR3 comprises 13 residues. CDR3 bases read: TGTGCCAGCCGGCAGGGGGCCAGCGGGACC. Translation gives CASRQGASGT. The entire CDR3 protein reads CASRQGASGTQYF.

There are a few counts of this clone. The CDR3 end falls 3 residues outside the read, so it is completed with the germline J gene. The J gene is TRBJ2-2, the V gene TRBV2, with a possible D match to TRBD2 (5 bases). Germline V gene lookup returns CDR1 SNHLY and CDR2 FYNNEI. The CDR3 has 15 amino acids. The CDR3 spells CASSLYGPTNEKLFF. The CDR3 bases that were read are TGTGCCAGCAGCTTGTATGGCCCGACTAATGAAAAG.

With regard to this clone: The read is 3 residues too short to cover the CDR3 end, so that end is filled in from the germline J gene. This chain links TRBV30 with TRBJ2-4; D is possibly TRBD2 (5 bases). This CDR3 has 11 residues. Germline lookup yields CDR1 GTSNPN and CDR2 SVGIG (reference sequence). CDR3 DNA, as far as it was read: TGTGCCTGGAATCCAGGAGGAGGT. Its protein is CAWNPGGG. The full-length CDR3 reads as CAWNPGGGQYF.

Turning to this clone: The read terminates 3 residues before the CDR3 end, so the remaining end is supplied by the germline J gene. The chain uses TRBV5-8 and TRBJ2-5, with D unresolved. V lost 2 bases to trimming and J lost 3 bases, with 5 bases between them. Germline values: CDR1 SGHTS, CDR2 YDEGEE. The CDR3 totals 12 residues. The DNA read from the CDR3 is TGTGCCAGCAGCTTCCAGGAAGAGACC. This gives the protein CASSFQEET. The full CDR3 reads CASSFQEETQYF.

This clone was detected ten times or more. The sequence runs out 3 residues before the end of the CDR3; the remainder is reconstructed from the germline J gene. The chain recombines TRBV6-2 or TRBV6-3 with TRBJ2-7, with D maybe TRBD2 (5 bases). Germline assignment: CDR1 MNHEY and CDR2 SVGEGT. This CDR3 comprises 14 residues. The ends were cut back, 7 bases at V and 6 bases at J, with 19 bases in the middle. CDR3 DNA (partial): TGTGCCAGCACCGACTACAATCAGGTTAGCGAG. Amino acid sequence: CASTDYNQVSE. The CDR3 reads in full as CASTDYNQVSEQYF.

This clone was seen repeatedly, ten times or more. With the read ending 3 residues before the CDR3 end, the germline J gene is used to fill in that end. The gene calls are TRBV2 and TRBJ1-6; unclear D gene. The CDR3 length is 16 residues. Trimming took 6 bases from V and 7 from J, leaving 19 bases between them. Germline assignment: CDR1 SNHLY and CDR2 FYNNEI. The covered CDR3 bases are TGTGCCAGCAGCCTTAGACAATCCTCGGGGAATTCACCC. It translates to CASSLRQSSGNSP. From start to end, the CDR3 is CASSLRQSSGNSPLHF.

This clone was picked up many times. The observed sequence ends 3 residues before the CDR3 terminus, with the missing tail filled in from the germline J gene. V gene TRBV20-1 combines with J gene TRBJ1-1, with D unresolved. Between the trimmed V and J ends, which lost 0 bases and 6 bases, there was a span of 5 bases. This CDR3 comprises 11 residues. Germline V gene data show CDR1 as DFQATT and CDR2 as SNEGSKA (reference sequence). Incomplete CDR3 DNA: TGCAGTGCTAGAGATCTCTCTGAA. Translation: CSARDLSE. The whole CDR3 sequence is CSARDLSEAFF.

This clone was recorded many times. The CDR3: CASSQVWGREYGYTF. The CDR3 bases that were read are TGCGCCAGCAGCCAAGTTTGGGGCAGGGAGTATGGC. This sequence joins TRBV4-1 and TRBJ1-2, with a tentative D call TRBD1 (5 bases). The read stops 3 residues short of the end of the CDR3; the missing end is completed from the germline J gene. CDR1 and CDR2 from the germline V gene are MGHRA and YSYEKL. This CDR3 spans 15 amino acids. Trimming left V 1 base short and J 5 bases short, with 14 bases between.

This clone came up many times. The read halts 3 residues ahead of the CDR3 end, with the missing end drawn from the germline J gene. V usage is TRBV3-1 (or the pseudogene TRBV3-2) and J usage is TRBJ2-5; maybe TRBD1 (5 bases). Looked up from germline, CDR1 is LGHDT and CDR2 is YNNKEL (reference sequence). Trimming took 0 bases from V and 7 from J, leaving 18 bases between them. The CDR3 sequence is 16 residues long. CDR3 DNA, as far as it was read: TGTGCCAGCAGCCAAGAGGGGCGTGGCCAGAAACGGACC. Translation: CASSQEGRGQKRT. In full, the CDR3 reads CASSQEGRGQKRTQYF.

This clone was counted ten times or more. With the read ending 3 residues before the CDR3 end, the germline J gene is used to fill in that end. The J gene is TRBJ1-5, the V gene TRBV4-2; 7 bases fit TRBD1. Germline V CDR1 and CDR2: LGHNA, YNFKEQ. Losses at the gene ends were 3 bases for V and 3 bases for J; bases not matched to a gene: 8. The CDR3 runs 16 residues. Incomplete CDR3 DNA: TGTGCCAGCAGCCAGGGGCCCGGACAGGACAATCAGCCC. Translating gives CASSQGPGQDNQP. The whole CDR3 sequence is CASSQGPGQDNQPQHF.

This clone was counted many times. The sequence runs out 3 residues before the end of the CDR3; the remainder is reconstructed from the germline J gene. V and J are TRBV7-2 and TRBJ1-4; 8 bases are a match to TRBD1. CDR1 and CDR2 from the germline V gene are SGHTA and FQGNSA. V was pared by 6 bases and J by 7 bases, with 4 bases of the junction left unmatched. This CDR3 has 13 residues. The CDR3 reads CASSSQGGEKLFF. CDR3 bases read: TGTGCCAGCAGTTCACAGGGGGGTGAAAAA.

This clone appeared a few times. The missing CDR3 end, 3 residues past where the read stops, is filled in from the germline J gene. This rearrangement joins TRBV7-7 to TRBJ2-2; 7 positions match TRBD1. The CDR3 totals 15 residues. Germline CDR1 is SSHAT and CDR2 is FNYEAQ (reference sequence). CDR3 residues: CASSRGQNPTEKLFF. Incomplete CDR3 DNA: TGTGCCAGCAGCCGGGGACAGAACCCGACGGAAAAG.

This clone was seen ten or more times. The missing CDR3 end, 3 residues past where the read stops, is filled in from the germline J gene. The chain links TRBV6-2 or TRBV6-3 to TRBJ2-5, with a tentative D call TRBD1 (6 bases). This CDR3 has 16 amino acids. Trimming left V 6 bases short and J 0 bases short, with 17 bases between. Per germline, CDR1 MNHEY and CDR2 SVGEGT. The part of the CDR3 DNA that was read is TGTGCCAGCAGAATAGGTGAGGACAGACACCAAGAGACC. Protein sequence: CASRIGEDRHQET. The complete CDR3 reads CASRIGEDRHQETQYF.

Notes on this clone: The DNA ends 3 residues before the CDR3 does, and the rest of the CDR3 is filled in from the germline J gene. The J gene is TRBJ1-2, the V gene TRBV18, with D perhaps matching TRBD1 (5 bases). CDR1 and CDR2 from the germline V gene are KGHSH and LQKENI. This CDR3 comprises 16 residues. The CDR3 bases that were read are TGTGCCAGCTCACCATCTCTAGCGGGGCTCTACAATGAC. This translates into CASSPSLAGLYND. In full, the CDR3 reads CASSPSLAGLYNDYTF. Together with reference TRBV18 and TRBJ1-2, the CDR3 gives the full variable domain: NAGVMQNPRHLVRRRGQEARLRCSPMKGHSHVYWYRQLPEEGLKFMVYLQKENIIDESGMPKERFSAEFPKEGPSILRIQQVVRGDSAAYFCASSPSLAGLYNDYTFGSGTRLTVV.

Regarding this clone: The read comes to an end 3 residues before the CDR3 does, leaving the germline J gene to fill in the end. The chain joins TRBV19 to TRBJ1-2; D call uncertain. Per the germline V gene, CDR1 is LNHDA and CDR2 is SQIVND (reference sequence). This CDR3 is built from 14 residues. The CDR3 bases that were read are TGTGCCAGTAAATTAGCGGTGAGCTCCTACGAC. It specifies CASKLAVSSYD. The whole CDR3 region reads CASKLAVSSYDYTF. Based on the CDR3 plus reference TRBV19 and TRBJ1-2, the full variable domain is DGGITQSPKYLFRKEGQNVTLSCEQNLNHDAMYWYRQDPGQGLRLIYYSQIVNDFQKGDIAEGYSVSREKKESFPLTVTSAQKNPTAFYLCASKLAVSSYDYTFGSGTRLTVV.

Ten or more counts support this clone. CDR3 amino acids: CASSSGTSGKAGQVTQYF. The sequenced CDR3 bases are TGTGCCAGTAGTTCCGGGACTAGCGGGAAGGCTGGGCAAGTTACG. The rearrangement uses TRBV19 and TRBJ2-3, with 13 bases lining up with TRBD2. The observed sequence ends 3 residues before the CDR3 terminus, with the missing tail filled in from the germline J gene. Germline assignment: CDR1 LNHDA and CDR2 SQIVND (reference sequence). Unmatched junction bases numbered 16, after V lost 5 bases and J lost 8 bases. The CDR3 loop spans 18 amino acids. Full variable domain (rest looked up from reference TRBV19 and TRBJ2-3): DGGITQSPKYLFRKEGQNVTLSCEQNLNHDAMYWYRQDPGQGLRLIYYSQIVNDFQKGDIAEGYSVSREKKESFPLTVTSAQKNPTAFYLCASSSGTSGKAGQVTQYFGPGTRLTVL.

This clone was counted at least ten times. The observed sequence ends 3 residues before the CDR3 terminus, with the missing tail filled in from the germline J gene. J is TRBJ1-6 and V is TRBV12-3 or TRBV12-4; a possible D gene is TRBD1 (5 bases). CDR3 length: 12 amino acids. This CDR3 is CASKDSYGPLHF. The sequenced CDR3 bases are TGTGCCAGCAAAGACAGCTACGGTCCC.

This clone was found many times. The covered CDR3 bases are TGTGCCTGGAGACCGGGACAGGGTAGCACTGAA. It is translated as CAWRPGQGSTE. The whole CDR3 sequence is CAWRPGQGSTEAFF. V is TRBV30 and J is TRBJ1-1; 9 positions match TRBD1. The CDR3 goes on 3 residues after the read ends, and that part is filled in from the germline J gene. The CDR3 runs to 14 residues. The germline CDR1 and CDR2 sequences are GTSNPN and SVGIG (reference sequence). The V gene end was trimmed by 3 bases and the J gene end by 4 bases; junction bases not matched to a gene: 6.

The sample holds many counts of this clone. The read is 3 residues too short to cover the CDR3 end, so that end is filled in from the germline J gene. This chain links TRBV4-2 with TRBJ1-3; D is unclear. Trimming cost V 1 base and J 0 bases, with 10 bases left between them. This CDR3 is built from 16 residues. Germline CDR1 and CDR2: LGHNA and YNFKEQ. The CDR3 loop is CASSQGLARSGNTIYF. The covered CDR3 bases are TGTGCCAGCAGCCAAGGGTTAGCCCGCTCTGGAAACACC.

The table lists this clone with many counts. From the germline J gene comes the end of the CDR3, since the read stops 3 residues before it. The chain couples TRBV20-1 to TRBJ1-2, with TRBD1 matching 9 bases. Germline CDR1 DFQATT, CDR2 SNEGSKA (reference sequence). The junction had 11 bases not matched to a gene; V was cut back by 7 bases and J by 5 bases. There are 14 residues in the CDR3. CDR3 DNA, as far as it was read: TGCAGTGTCGCGGGACAGGGAAGGGTTTATGGC. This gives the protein CSVAGQGRVYG. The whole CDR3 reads CSVAGQGRVYGYTF.

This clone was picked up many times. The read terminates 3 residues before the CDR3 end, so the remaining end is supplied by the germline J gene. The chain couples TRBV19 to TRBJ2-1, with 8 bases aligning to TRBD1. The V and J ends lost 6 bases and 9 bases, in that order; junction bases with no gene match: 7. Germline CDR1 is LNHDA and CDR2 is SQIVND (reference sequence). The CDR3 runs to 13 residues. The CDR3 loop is CASRPTGETEQFF. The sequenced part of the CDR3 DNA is TGTGCCAGTAGACCGACAGGGGAAACTGAG.